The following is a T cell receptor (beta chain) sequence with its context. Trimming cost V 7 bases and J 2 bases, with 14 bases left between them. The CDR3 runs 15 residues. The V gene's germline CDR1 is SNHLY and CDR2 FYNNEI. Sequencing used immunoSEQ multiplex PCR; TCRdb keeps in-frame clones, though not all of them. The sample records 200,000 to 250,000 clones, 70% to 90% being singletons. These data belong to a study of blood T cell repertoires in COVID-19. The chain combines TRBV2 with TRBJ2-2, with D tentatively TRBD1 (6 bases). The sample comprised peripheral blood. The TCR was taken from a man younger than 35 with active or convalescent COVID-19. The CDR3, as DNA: TGTGCCAGCAATTTTCAGGGGTCCAACACCGGGGAGCTGTTTTTT. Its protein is CASNFQGSNTGELFF.